This T cell receptor beta chain was recovered during a study of cytomegalovirus exposure and HLA in healthy donors. Background on the study: Of all 400 or so donors who were genotyped, 75% to 90% belonged to the Caucasian-associated ancestry cluster.

In regard to this clone: The antigen is unknown.

Healthy bone marrow donors supplied every sample. The PCR used 60 Vbeta and 13 Jbeta primers. TCRdb's copy holds only in-frame clones and misses some; the assay was immunoSEQ multiplex PCR. Of tens of thousands of clones listed, about 76% were seen once; the top ten hold over 12%. Study-level findings and limits: No immune exposure information besides CMV serostatus was available. Differences between HLA loci emerged in a later analysis of TCR association rates, with DRB1 most and HLA-C fewest.

Looked up from germline, CDR1 is SNHLY and CDR2 is FYNNEI. This CDR3 has 13 residues. V lost 4 bases and J lost 0, with 4 bases in between. The TCR was taken from a woman aged 40 to 55 in good health and CMV-seropositive. The sample comprised PBMCs. The V gene is TRBV2, the J gene TRBJ1-5; D uncertain. CDR3 nucleotides: TGTGCCAGCAGTGTAGATAGCAATCAGCCCCAGCATTTT. Amino acid sequence: CASSVDSNQPQHF.